Listed below are T cell receptor beta chains from one sample, sequenced in a study of shared clonotypes between healthy human individuals. Assay used: immunoSEQ multiplex PCR; TCRdb lists only in-frame clones, some missing. The sample shows 800,000 to 1,200,000 clones, approximately 78% of them seen only once. Sample: memory CD4+ T cells from PBMCs. These receptor sequences come from a young man in good health. Some clones in this sample may be carry-over from other donors' samples. CDR3s include the opening cysteine and the closing phenylalanine or tryptophan. A D gene is named only where the DNA matches it firmly. Clone size is given for some rows only: seen once, a few or many times, or a class if the clone is expanded.

D gene: .
V gene: TRBV7-8
J gene: TRBJ1-1
clone size: .
CDR3 DNA: TGTGCCAGCAGCTTACTAGCCCCCCGGGACGGAAACATGAACACTGAAGCTTTCTTT
CDR3 protein: CASSLLAPRDGNMNTEAFF

D gene: .
V gene: TRBV18
J gene: TRBJ1-1
clone size: .
CDR3 DNA: TGTGCCAGCTCACCAGTACAGGGGAACACTGAAGCTTTCTTT
CDR3 protein: CASSPVQGNTEAFF

D gene: .
V gene: TRBV6-4
J gene: TRBJ2-3
clone size: .
CDR3 DNA: TGTGCCAGCAGTGACAGGGGTGGCACAGATACGCAGTATTTT
CDR3 protein: CASSDRGGTDTQYF

D gene: .
V gene: TRBV20-1
J gene: TRBJ1-2
clone size: .
CDR3 DNA: TGCAGTGCTACTTTCGGAGGGGGCTACACCTTC
CDR3 protein: CSATFGGGYTF

D gene: TRBD1
V gene: TRBV10-3
J gene: TRBJ2-7
clone size: .
CDR3 DNA: TGTGCCATCAGTGACGGACAGGGTGGCGCCGAGCAGTACTTC
CDR3 protein: CAISDGQGGAEQYF

D gene: .
V gene: TRBV7-2
J gene: TRBJ2-7
clone size: .
CDR3 DNA: TGTGCCAGCAGCGGGTTCTCCTACGAGCAGTACTTC
CDR3 protein: CASSGFSYEQYF

D gene: TRBD2
V gene: TRBV2
J gene: TRBJ2-4
clone size: once
CDR3 DNA: TGTGCCAGCAGTGGTCTAGCGGTAGCCAAAAACATTCAGTACTTC
CDR3 protein: CASSGLAVAKNIQYF

D gene: .
V gene: TRBV15
J gene: TRBJ2-2
clone size: .
CDR3 DNA: TGTGCCACCAGCAGGAATAGAGAGGTTGATAGTCCCGGGGAGCTGTTTTTT
CDR3 protein: CATSRNREVDSPGELFF

D gene: .
V gene: TRBV7-9
J gene: TRBJ1-4
clone size: once
CDR3 DNA: TGTGCCAGCAGCGTCCACGAGGGGGGAGTTAATGAAAAACTGTTTTTT
CDR3 protein: CASSVHEGGVNEKLFF

D gene: .
V gene: TRBV5-1
J gene: TRBJ2-2
clone size: .
CDR3 DNA: TGCGCCAGCAGCTTGGGGTTAACCGGGGAGCTGTTTTTT
CDR3 protein: CASSLGLTGELFF

D gene: .
V gene: TRBV6-1
J gene: TRBJ2-7
clone size: few
CDR3 DNA: TGTGCCAGCAGTGAAGAATTTTACGAGCAGTACTTC
CDR3 protein: CASSEEFYEQYF

D gene: TRBD2
V gene: TRBV7-2
J gene: TRBJ2-1
clone size: .
CDR3 DNA: TGTGCCAGCAGCCTGTTCACCCGACTAGCGGGAGGGCCGGGCAATGAGCAGTTCTTC
CDR3 protein: CASSLFTRLAGGPGNEQFF

D gene: TRBD2
V gene: TRBV18
J gene: TRBJ2-1
clone size: .
CDR3 DNA: TGTGCCAGCTCCGAGTGGACTAGCGACTACAATGAGCAGTTCTTC
CDR3 protein: CASSEWTSDYNEQFF

D gene: .
V gene: TRBV2
J gene: TRBJ2-6
clone size: .
CDR3 DNA: TGTGCCAGCAGTGATCAGGGCCCGGGATATGGGGCCAACGTCCTGACTTTC
CDR3 protein: CASSDQGPGYGANVLTF

D gene: .
V gene: TRBV27
J gene: TRBJ2-1
clone size: .
CDR3 DNA: TGTGCCAGCAAGCCGGGATTCTCCTACAATGAGCAGTTCTTC
CDR3 protein: CASKPGFSYNEQFF

D gene: .
V gene: TRBV5-1
J gene: TRBJ2-5
clone size: .
CDR3 DNA: TGCGCCAGCAGACAGGGACGAGAGACCCAGTACTTC
CDR3 protein: CASRQGRETQYF

D gene: .
V gene: TRBV7-8
J gene: TRBJ2-3
clone size: .
CDR3 DNA: TGTGCCAGCAGCTCATGGGCCAGAAGCACAGATACGCAGTATTTT
CDR3 protein: CASSSWARSTDTQYF

D gene: TRBD2
V gene: TRBV5-3
J gene: TRBJ2-7
clone size: .
CDR3 DNA: TGTGCCAGAAGCTTACCTCAACTAGCGGGAGTCTACGAGCAGTACTTC
CDR3 protein: CARSLPQLAGVYEQYF

D gene: .
V gene: TRBV7-9
J gene: TRBJ1-4
clone size: once
CDR3 DNA: TGTGCCAGCAGCTTGGTCAGGGCTACAACTAATGAAAAACTGTTTTTT
CDR3 protein: CASSLVRATTNEKLFF

D gene: TRBD1
V gene: TRBV6-5
J gene: TRBJ1-2
clone size: .
CDR3 DNA: TGTGCCAGCAGGAAGACAGGGGGTGATGGCTACACCTTC
CDR3 protein: CASRKTGGDGYTF

D gene: .
V gene: TRBV28
J gene: TRBJ2-7
clone size: once
CDR3 DNA: TGTGCCAGCAGGATGGACAGTACCTACGAGCAGTACTTC
CDR3 protein: CASRMDSTYEQYF

D gene: .
V gene: TRBV5-4
J gene: TRBJ2-1
clone size: .
CDR3 DNA: TGTGCCAGCAGCTCCTTGGGCAGGTACAATGAGCAGTTCTTC
CDR3 protein: CASSSLGRYNEQFF

D gene: TRBD2
V gene: TRBV5-1
J gene: TRBJ2-3
clone size: .
CDR3 DNA: TGCGCCAGCAGCACCCAACTAGCGGGATCAGATACGCAGTATTTT
CDR3 protein: CASSTQLAGSDTQYF

D gene: TRBD1
V gene: TRBV28
J gene: TRBJ1-2
clone size: .
CDR3 DNA: TGTGCCATCCTCAGGGGGCCAAATGGCTACACCTTC
CDR3 protein: CAILRGPNGYTF

D gene: .
V gene: TRBV5-1
J gene: TRBJ2-3
clone size: .
CDR3 DNA: TGCGCCAGCAGCTTGGGCGGGAGCACAGATACGCAGTATTTT
CDR3 protein: CASSLGGSTDTQYF

D gene: TRBD1
V gene: TRBV7-6
J gene: TRBJ1-4
clone size: .
CDR3 DNA: TGTGCCAGCAGCTTAGCCCCGGGACAGGGGACCCCCCGGGATACTAATGAAAAACTGTTTTTT
CDR3 protein: CASSLAPGQGTPRDTNEKLFF

D gene: .
V gene: TRBV6-4
J gene: TRBJ1-4
clone size: .
CDR3 DNA: TGTGCCAGCAGTGACTCGTCCAAGTCAACTAATGAAAAACTGTTTTTT
CDR3 protein: CASSDSSKSTNEKLFF

D gene: .
V gene: TRBV19
J gene: TRBJ1-2
clone size: .
CDR3 DNA: TGTGCCAGTAGTAGCGGACACTCGAACTATGGCTACACCTTC
CDR3 protein: CASSSGHSNYGYTF

D gene: .
V gene: TRBV5-4
J gene: TRBJ2-3
clone size: .
CDR3 DNA: TGTGCCAGCAGCTTGAGGACAGATACGCAGTATTTT
CDR3 protein: CASSLRTDTQYF